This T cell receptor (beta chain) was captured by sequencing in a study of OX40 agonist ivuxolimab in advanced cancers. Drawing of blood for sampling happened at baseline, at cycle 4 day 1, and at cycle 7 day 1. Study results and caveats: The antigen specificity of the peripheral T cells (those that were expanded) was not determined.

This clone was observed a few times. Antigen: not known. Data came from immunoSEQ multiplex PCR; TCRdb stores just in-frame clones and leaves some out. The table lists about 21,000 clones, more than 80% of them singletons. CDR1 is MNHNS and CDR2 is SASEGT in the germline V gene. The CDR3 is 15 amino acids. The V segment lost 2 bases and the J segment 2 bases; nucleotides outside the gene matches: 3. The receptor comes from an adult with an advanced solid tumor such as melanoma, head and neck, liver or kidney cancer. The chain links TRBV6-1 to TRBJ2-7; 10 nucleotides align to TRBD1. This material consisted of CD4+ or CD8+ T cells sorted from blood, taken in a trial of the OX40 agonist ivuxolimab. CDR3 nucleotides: TGTGCCAGCAGTGAATGGGACAGGGGACCCTACGAGCAGTACTTC. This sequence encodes CASSEWDRGPYEQYF.